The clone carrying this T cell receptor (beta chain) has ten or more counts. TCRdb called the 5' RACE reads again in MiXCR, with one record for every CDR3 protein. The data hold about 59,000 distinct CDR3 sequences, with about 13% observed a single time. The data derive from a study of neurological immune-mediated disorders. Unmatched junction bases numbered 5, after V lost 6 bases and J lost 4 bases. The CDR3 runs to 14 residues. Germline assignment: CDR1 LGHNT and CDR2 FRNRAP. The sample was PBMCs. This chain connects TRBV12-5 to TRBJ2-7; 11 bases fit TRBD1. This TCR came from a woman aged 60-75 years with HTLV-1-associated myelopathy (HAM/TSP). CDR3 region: CASGPGTGGYEQYF. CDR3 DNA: TGTGCTAGTGGCCCCGGGACAGGGGGATACGAGCAGTACTTC.